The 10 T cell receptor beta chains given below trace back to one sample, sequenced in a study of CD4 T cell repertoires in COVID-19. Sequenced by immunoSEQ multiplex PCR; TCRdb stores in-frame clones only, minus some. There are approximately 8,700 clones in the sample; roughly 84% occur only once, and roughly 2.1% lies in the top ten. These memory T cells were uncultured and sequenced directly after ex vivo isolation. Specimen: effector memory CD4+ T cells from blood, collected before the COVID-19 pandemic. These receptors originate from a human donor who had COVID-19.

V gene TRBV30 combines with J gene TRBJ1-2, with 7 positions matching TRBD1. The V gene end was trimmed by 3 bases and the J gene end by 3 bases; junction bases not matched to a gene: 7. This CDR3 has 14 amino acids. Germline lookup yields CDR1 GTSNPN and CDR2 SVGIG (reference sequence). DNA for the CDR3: TGTGCCTGGAGAGGACAGGCCAGAGACTATGGCTACACCTTC. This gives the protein CAWRGQARDYGYTF.

CDR3 DNA: TGTGCCAGTAACAGGGGCCCTACCTACGAGCAGTACTTC. Protein product: CASNRGPTYEQYF. The chain couples TRBV6-5 to TRBJ2-7; 7 positions agree with TRBD1. J lost 2 bases, V lost 9 bases, and 7 bases had no gene match. The germline V gene encodes CDR1 MNHEY and CDR2 SVGAGI. This CDR3 spans 13 amino acids.

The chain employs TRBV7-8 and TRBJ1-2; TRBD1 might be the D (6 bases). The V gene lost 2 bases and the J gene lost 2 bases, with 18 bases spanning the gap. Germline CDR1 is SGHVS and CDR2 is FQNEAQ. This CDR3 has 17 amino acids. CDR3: CASSLMPRGPLNYGYTF. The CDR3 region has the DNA TGTGCCAGCAGCTTAATGCCCAGGGGCCCGCTAAACTATGGCTACACCTTC.

In DNA, the CDR3 is TGTGCCAGCAGCTTAGGGGGGACACCTCAGCCCCAGCATTTT. It is translated as CASSLGGTPQPQHF. The chain links TRBV7-2 to TRBJ1-5, with D maybe TRBD1 (6 bases). Per germline, CDR1 SGHTA and CDR2 FQGNSA. CDR3 size: 14 residues. V lost 1 base and J 6 bases, leaving 10 bases between the germline ends. The whole variable domain, filled in from reference TRBV7-2 and TRBJ1-5, reads GAGVSQSPSNKVTEKGKDVELRCDPISGHTALYWYRQSLGQGLEFLIYFQGNSAPDKSGLPSDRFSAERTGGSVSTLTIQRTQQEDSAVYLCASSLGGTPQPQHFGDGTRLSIL.

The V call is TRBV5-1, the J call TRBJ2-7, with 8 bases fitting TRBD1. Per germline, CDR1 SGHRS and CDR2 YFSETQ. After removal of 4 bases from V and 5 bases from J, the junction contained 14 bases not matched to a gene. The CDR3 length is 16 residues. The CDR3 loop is CASSPGAGTGLDEQYF. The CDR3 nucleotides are TGCGCCAGCAGCCCGGGTGCCGGGACAGGACTGGACGAGCAGTACTTC.

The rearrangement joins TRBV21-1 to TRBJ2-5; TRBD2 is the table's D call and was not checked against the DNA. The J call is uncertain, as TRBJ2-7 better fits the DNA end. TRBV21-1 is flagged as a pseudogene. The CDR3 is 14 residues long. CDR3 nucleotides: TGTGCCAGCAGCAACGGGCTAGCGGAGTACGAGCAGTACTTC. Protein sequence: CASSNGLAEYEQYF.

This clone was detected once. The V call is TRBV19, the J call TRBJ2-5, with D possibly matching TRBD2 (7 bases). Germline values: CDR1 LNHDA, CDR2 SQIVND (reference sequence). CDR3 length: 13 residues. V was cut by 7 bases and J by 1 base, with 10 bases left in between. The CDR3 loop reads CASTRGAQETQYF. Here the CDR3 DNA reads TGTGCCAGTACCCGGGGGGCCCAAGAGACCCAGTACTTC.

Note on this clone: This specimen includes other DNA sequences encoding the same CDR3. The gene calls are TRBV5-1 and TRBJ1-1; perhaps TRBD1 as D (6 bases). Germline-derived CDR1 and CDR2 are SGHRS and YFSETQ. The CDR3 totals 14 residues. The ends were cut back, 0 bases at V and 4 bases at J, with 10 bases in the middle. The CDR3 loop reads CASSLGEGVTEAFF. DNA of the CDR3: TGCGCCAGCAGCTTGGGAGAGGGGGTCACTGAAGCTTTCTTT.

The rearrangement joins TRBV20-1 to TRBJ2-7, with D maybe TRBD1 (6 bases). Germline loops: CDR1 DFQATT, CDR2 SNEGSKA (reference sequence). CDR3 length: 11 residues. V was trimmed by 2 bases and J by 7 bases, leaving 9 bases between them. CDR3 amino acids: CSARQGWEQYF. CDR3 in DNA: TGCAGTGCTAGACAGGGGTGGGAGCAGTACTTC.

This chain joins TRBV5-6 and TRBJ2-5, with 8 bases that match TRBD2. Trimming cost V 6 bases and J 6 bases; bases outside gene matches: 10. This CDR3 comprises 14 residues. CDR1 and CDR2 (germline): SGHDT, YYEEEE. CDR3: CASTVGGGAKTQYF. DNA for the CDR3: TGTGCCAGCACCGTCGGGGGGGGAGCAAAGACCCAGTACTTC. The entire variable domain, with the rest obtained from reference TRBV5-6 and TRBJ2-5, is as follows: DAGVTQSPTHLIKTRGQQVTLRCSPKSGHDTVSWYQQALGQGPQFIFQYYEEEERQRGNFPDRFSGHQFPNYSSELNVNALLLGDSALYLCASTVGGGAKTQYFGPGTRLLVL.